These 19 T cell receptor beta chains originate from one sample sequenced in a study of blood T cell repertoires in COVID-19. Profiled with immunoSEQ multiplex PCR; TCRdb holds only in-frame clones, not every one. This table holds over 70,000 clones, roughly four fifths found once. Sequenced sample: peripheral blood. Every receptor here comes from a man between 70 and 80 years old with active or convalescent COVID-19.

The chain uses TRBV11-3 and TRBJ1-4, with TRBD1 matching over 10 bases. This CDR3 region has 17 residues. The V segment lost 0 bases and the J segment 6 bases; nucleotides outside the gene matches: 7. Germline V gives CDR1 SGHNT, CDR2 YENEEA. CDR3 residues: CASSLDTPGTGDEKLFF. DNA for the CDR3: TGTGCCAGCAGCTTAGATACCCCCGGGACAGGGGATGAAAAACTGTTTTTT. Together with reference TRBV11-3 and TRBJ1-4, the CDR3 gives the full variable domain: EAGVVQSPRYKIIEKKQPVAFWCNPISGHNTLYWYLQNLGQGPELLIRYENEEAVDDSQLPKDRFSAERLKGVDSTLKIQPAELGDSAVYLCASSLDTPGTGDEKLFFGSGTQLSVL.

The chain recombines TRBV5-1 with TRBJ2-5; the match to TRBD2 covers 7 bases. The germline CDR1 and CDR2 sequences are SGHRS and YFSETQ. CDR3 size: 15 residues. Trimming removed 4 bases from V and 0 bases from J; junction bases left unmatched: 6. The DNA for the CDR3 is TGCGCCAGCAGCGCAGCGGGGCAGCACCAAGAGACCCAGTACTTC. Translating gives CASSAAGQHQETQYF.

CDR3 loop: CASSSSRVGEQYF. CDR3 sequence (DNA): TGTGCCAGCAGCTCATCCAGGGTGGGCGAGCAGTACTTC. V gene TRBV7-2 combines with J gene TRBJ2-7, with D perhaps TRBD1 (5 bases). The germline V and J ends were trimmed by 4 bases and 6 bases, with 13 bases remaining between them. The CDR3 is 13 residues long. Germline loops: CDR1 SGHTA, CDR2 FQGNSA. Together with reference TRBV7-2 and TRBJ2-7, the CDR3 gives the full variable domain: GAGVSQSPSNKVTEKGKDVELRCDPISGHTALYWYRQSLGQGLEFLIYFQGNSAPDKSGLPSDRFSAERTGGSVSTLTIQRTQQEDSAVYLCASSSSRVGEQYFGPGTRLTVT.

This sequence joins TRBV6-1 and TRBJ2-7; 8 positions agree with TRBD2. CDR1 MNHNS and CDR2 SASEGT come from the germline V gene. V shed 2 bases, J shed 1 base, and the junction held 4 bases outside the gene matches. The length of the CDR3 is 15 residues. The CDR3 spells CASSEMLAGSYEQYF. DNA for the CDR3: TGTGCCAGCAGTGAAATGCTAGCGGGTTCCTACGAGCAGTACTTC.

J is TRBJ1-6 and V is TRBV5-5; TRBD1 might be the D (6 bases). The V gene's germline CDR1 is SGHKS and CDR2 YYEKEE (reference sequence). Trimming took 0 bases from V and 9 from J, leaving 16 bases between them. The CDR3 totals 16 residues. CDR3 sequence reads: CASSLGGTGMGSPLHF. In DNA form, the CDR3 reads TGTGCCAGCAGCTTGGGGGGAACAGGGATGGGTTCACCCCTCCACTTT.

The J gene is TRBJ2-7, the V gene TRBV6-5; 10 bases match TRBD2. V lost 2 bases and J lost 9; bases outside the gene matches: 4. The CDR3 contains 13 residues. CDR1 and CDR2 (germline): MNHEY, SVGAGI. The CDR3 DNA sequence: TGTGCCAGCAGTTACACTAGCGGGGAAGGGCAGTACTTC. This encodes CASSYTSGEGQYF.

The chain joins TRBV2 to TRBJ1-1; no clear D gene. Trimming stripped 1 base from V and 10 bases from J, with 16 bases between. This CDR3 has 14 residues. CDR1 and CDR2 (germline): SNHLY, FYNNEI. CDR3 protein: CASSEVAAESGAFF. The DNA of the CDR3 is TGTGCCAGCAGTGAAGTTGCTGCAGAATCTGGAGCTTTCTTT. Looking up the rest from reference TRBV2 and TRBJ1-1 gives the full variable domain: EPEVTQTPSHQVTQMGQEVILRCVPISNHLYFYWYRQILGQKVEFLVSFYNNEISEKSEIFDDQFSVERPDGSNFTLKIRSTKLEDSAMYFCASSEVAAESGAFFGQGTRLTVV.

This clone was picked up one time. The chain carries TRBV6-5 and TRBJ2-3, with TRBD1 identical over 8 bases. Germline-derived CDR1 and CDR2 are MNHEY and SVGAGI. CDR3 length: 16 amino acids. The V gene end was trimmed by 0 bases and the J gene end by 2 bases; junction bases not matched to a gene: 4. As DNA, the CDR3 is TGTGCCAGCAGTTACTCAGGACAGGGTGCCACAGATACGCAGTATTTT. It translates to CASSYSGQGATDTQYF.

The CDR3 reads CAISDQPQHF. CDR3 nucleotide sequence: TGTGCCATCTCAGATCAGCCCCAGCATTTT. The chain has TRBV28 and TRBJ1-5; D is unclear. Germline CDR1 is MDHEN and CDR2 is SYDVKM. The CDR3 spans 10 residues. Trimming left V 10 bases short and J 5 bases short, with 6 bases between. Filled out from reference TRBV28 and TRBJ1-5, the complete variable domain reads DVKVTQSSRYLVKRTGEKVFLECVQDMDHENMFWYRQDPGLGLRLIYFSYDVKMKEKGDIPEGYSVSREKKERFSLILESASTNQTSMYLCAISDQPQHFGDGTRLSIL.

The chain employs TRBV3-1 (or the pseudogene TRBV3-2) and TRBJ1-3, with no clear D. The V end was cut by 4 bases, the J end by 3 bases, with 10 bases between. The CDR3 runs 14 residues. Germline V gene data show CDR1 as LGHDT and CDR2 as YNNKEL (reference sequence). The CDR3 bases are TGTGCCAGCAGCCCCGATGCGGGTGGAAACACCATATATTTT. This codes for CASSPDAGGNTIYF.

This sequence joins TRBV7-9 and TRBJ2-3; D is possibly TRBD2 (5 bases). V dropped 5 bases and J dropped 8 bases, with 11 bases sitting between them. The CDR3 runs to 12 residues. Germline V gives CDR1 SEHNR, CDR2 FQNEAQ (reference sequence). The CDR3, as DNA: TGTGCCAGCAGCCCCAGCGAGGGTACGCAGTATTTT. It specifies CASSPSEGTQYF.

The chain uses TRBV2 and TRBJ1-5; D remains ambiguous. V was pared by 8 bases and J by 1 base, with 12 bases between. The germline V gene has CDR1 SNHLY and CDR2 FYNNEI. The CDR3 contains 14 residues. This CDR3 reads CASDPGLSNQPQHF. The CDR3 region has the DNA TGTGCCAGCGATCCGGGGTTGAGCAATCAGCCCCAGCATTTT.

The chain recombines TRBV18 with TRBJ1-1; 7 nucleotides agree with TRBD1. The CDR3 length is 15 residues. Germline V gene data show CDR1 as KGHSH and CDR2 as LQKENI. V was pared by 3 bases and J by 2 bases, with 6 bases of the junction left unmatched. CDR3 sequence (DNA): TGTGCCAGCTCACCTGGGGGACAGACTAACACTGAAGCTTTCTTT. This sequence encodes CASSPGGQTNTEAFF.

The chain combines TRBV5-1 with TRBJ1-6; D not resolved. This CDR3 has 14 amino acids. CDR1 and CDR2 from the germline V gene are SGHRS and YFSETQ. The V end lost 3 bases, the J end lost 8 bases, and 12 bases lay between the germline ends. The CDR3 DNA is TGCGCCAGCAGCTACGGCAGGCCGGATTCACCCCTCCACTTT. Its translation: CASSYGRPDSPLHF.

The genes are TRBV2 and TRBJ1-6; D remains ambiguous. Germline values: CDR1 SNHLY, CDR2 FYNNEI. The CDR3 has 14 amino acids. Trimming stripped 4 bases from V and 3 bases from J, with 7 bases between. The CDR3 DNA is TGTGCCAGCAGTGTAATCCTCTATAATTCACCCCTCCACTTT. It translates to CASSVILYNSPLHF.

This chain links TRBV3-1 (or the pseudogene TRBV3-2) with TRBJ1-3; TRBD1 matches at 7 bases. Germline V CDR1 and CDR2: LGHDT, YNNKEL (reference sequence). The CDR3 sequence is 14 residues long. The J segment lost 3 bases and the V segment lost 2 bases, leaving 1 base of the junction unmatched. CDR3 in amino acids: CASSQQGGGNTIYF. CDR3 coding DNA: TGTGCCAGCAGCCAACAGGGGGGTGGAAACACCATATATTTT.

This chain uses TRBV7-9 with TRBJ2-1; 10 nucleotides align to TRBD1. Germline assignment: CDR1 SEHNR and CDR2 FQNEAQ (reference sequence). CDR3 length: 13 amino acids. Germline trimming cut 4 bases from V and 9 bases from J; bases unmatched to any gene: 3. CDR3 amino acids: CASSSGTGAEQFF. Here the CDR3 DNA reads TGTGCCAGCAGCTCCGGGACAGGGGCTGAGCAGTTCTTC.

The chain uses TRBV28 and TRBJ2-5; TRBD2 matches 8 bases. Germline CDR1 reads MDHEN; CDR2 reads SYDVKM. Losses at the gene ends were 3 bases for V and 3 bases for J; bases not matched to a gene: 21. The CDR3 is 20 residues long. In DNA form, the CDR3 reads TGTGCCAGCAGTTTGATAACCCAGCCCACGCGACTAGCGCCCAAAGAGACCCAGTACTTC. Residues: CASSLITQPTRLAPKETQYF.

This clone showed up just a few times. The gene calls are TRBV5-1 and TRBJ2-3; a weak D match, TRBD1 (6 bases). From germline, CDR1 is SGHRS and CDR2 YFSETQ. CDR3 size: 14 residues. Trimming left V 5 bases short and J 2 bases short, with 12 bases between. CDR3 in amino acids: CASRSGTLTDTQYF. CDR3 sequence (DNA): TGCGCCAGCAGGTCCGGGACACTCACAGATACGCAGTATTTT.